Listed below are T cell receptor beta chains from one sample, sequenced in a study of Ad26.COV2.S vaccination and SARS-CoV-2 variants. The table came from immunoSEQ multiplex PCR; TCRdb's copy has only in-frame clones and leaves some out. The sample has 380,000 or so clones; about 86% are singletons. The sample consisted of peripheral blood, taken in a trial of Ad26.COV2.S vaccine versus placebo. The receptor set was obtained from a person aged 18-60 years who received the Ad26.COV2.S COVID-19 vaccine or a placebo. CDR3s include the opening cysteine and the closing phenylalanine or tryptophan. A D gene is named only where the DNA matches it firmly. Not all rows give a size; the values are once, few, many and, for expanded clones, a class.

- | TRBJ2-1 | - | TRBV27 | CASSSRLSSYNEQFF | TGTGCCAGCAGTTCCCGCCTGAGCTCCTACAATGAGCAGTTCTTC
- | TRBJ1-4 | - | TRBV7-9 | CASSLAGGGQLFF | TGTGCCAGCAGCTTAGCGGGGGGAGGTCAACTGTTTTTT
- | TRBJ2-6 | - | TRBV28 | CASSPIDDYGRTGANVLTF | TGTGCCAGCAGTCCCATCGACGACTACGGCAGGACTGGGGCCAACGTCCTGACTTTC
- | TRBJ2-1 | - | TRBV30 | CAWGYAGYEQFF | TGTGCCTGGGGTTACGCGGGATACGAGCAGTTCTTC
- | TRBJ2-1 | TRBD1 | TRBV4-1 | CASSQGRDRGHEQFF | TGCGCCAGCAGCCAGGGTCGGGACAGGGGTCATGAGCAGTTCTTC
- | TRBJ1-5 | - | TRBV28 | CALGGGSQPQHF | TGTGCCTTGGGGGGGGGCAGCCAGCCCCAGCATTTT
- | TRBJ2-3 | - | TRBV19 | CAAGVRGDTQYF | TGTGCCGCGGGAGTAAGGGGGGATACGCAGTATTTT
- | TRBJ2-2 | - | TRBV2 | CASSEASTGRGGTGELFF | TGTGCCAGCAGTGAAGCATCTACGGGCAGGGGTGGGACCGGGGAGCTGTTTTTT
once | TRBJ2-7 | TRBD2 | TRBV4-2 | CASSQDPGGEQYF | TGTGCCAGCAGCCAAGATCCGGGGGGCGAGCAGTACTTC
- | TRBJ1-6 | - | TRBV11-2 | CASSLTTGGSPLHF | TGTGCCAGCAGCTTAACGACAGGCGGTTCACCCCTCCACTTT
- | TRBJ2-7 | - | TRBV27 | CASSLGSWYEQYF | TGTGCCAGCTCCCTGGGGAGTTGGTACGAGCAGTACTTC
- | TRBJ2-3 | - | TRBV4-3 | CASSQDRQGHDTQYF | TGCGCCAGCAGCCAAGATAGGCAGGGCCATGATACGCAGTATTTT
- | TRBJ1-2 | - | TRBV19 | CASSSNTAGYYGYTF | TGTGCCAGTAGTTCCAACACAGCCGGGTACTATGGCTACACCTTC
- | TRBJ1-1 | - | TRBV29-1 | CSVEAPVAEAFF | TGCAGCGTTGAAGCGCCAGTGGCTGAAGCTTTCTTT
- | TRBJ2-3 | - | TRBV7-8 | CASSFPGLGTDTQYF | TGTGCCAGCAGCTTTCCGGGACTTGGCACAGATACGCAGTATTTT
once | TRBJ2-1 | TRBD2 | TRBV5-4 | CASSLVLAGYNEQFF | TGTGCCAGCAGCTTGGTATTAGCGGGGTACAATGAGCAGTTCTTC
- | TRBJ1-3 | - | TRBV18 | CASSPRSTQSSGNTIYF | TGTGCCAGCTCACCTCGAAGCACGCAGAGCTCTGGAAACACCATATATTTT
- | TRBJ2-1 | - | TRBV9 | CASSPRGTGRANEQFF | TGTGCCAGCAGCCCGCGAGGAACTGGACGGGCCAATGAGCAGTTCTTC
- | TRBJ2-1 | - | TRBV4-3 | CASSQDGWIAYEQFF | TGCGCCAGCAGCCAAGATGGATGGATAGCATATGAGCAGTTCTTC
few | TRBJ2-2 | - | TRBV10-1 | CASSQQNGELFF | TGCGCCAGCAGTCAACAGAACGGGGAGCTGTTTTTT
- | TRBJ1-2 | - | TRBV18 | CASHFKAGLHNYGYTF | TGTGCCAGCCACTTTAAAGCGGGGCTGCATAACTATGGCTACACCTTC
- | TRBJ2-7 | TRBD2 | TRBV11-2 | CASRYPGLAGGTYEQYF | TGTGCCAGCAGATATCCGGGACTAGCGGGAGGTACCTACGAGCAGTACTTC
- | TRBJ1-1 | - | TRBV5-5 | CASSLGPIQGNTEAFF | TGTGCCAGCAGCTTGGGCCCAATACAGGGGAACACTGAAGCTTTCTTT
- | TRBJ1-1 | TRBD1 | TRBV5-4 | CASSLDRGNTEAFF | TGTGCCAGCAGCTTGGACAGGGGAAACACTGAAGCTTTCTTT
- | TRBJ1-2 | - | TRBV7-2 | CASSFQGFYGYTF | TGTGCCAGCAGCTTCCAGGGATTCTATGGCTACACCTTC
- | TRBJ1-4 | - | TRBV14 | CASSQDPRPRNEKLFF | TGTGCCAGCAGCCAAGACCCCCGACCCAGAAATGAAAAACTGTTTTTT
- | TRBJ1-2 | - | TRBV6-5 | CASSYSRDYYGYTF | TGTGCCAGCAGTTACTCTCGAGACTACTATGGCTACACCTTC
- | TRBJ2-2 | TRBD1 | TRBV10-3 | CANSGTGIRNTGELFF | TGTGCCAACTCCGGGACAGGGATACGGAACACCGGGGAGCTGTTTTTT
- | TRBJ2-6 | TRBD1 | TRBV4-2 | CASSQGTDSGANVLTF | TGTGCCAGCAGCCAGGGGACAGATTCTGGGGCCAACGTCCTGACTTTC
once | TRBJ2-5 | - | TRBV5-4 | CASSLKKDLETQYF | TGTGCCAGCAGCTTAAAAAAGGATTTGGAGACCCAGTACTTC
once | TRBJ2-7 | - | TRBV10-3 | CAIRPVGRGYEQYF | TGTGCCATCAGACCTGTGGGTAGGGGCTACGAGCAGTACTTC
- | TRBJ1-2 | - | TRBV18 | CASSPGRGYTF | TGTGCCAGCTCACCGGGACGCGGCTACACCTTC
- | TRBJ2-3 | - | TRBV7-9 | CASSFWQGRTDTQYF | TGTGCCAGCAGCTTTTGGCAGGGGAGGACAGATACGCAGTATTTT
- | TRBJ1-2 | TRBD1 | TRBV27 | CASSLAGGSGYTF | TGTGCCAGCAGTTTAGCAGGGGGAAGTGGCTACACCTTC
few | TRBJ2-2 | - | TRBV7-9 | CASSLTDPNTGELFF | TGTGCCAGCAGCTTGACAGATCCGAACACCGGGGAGCTGTTTTTT